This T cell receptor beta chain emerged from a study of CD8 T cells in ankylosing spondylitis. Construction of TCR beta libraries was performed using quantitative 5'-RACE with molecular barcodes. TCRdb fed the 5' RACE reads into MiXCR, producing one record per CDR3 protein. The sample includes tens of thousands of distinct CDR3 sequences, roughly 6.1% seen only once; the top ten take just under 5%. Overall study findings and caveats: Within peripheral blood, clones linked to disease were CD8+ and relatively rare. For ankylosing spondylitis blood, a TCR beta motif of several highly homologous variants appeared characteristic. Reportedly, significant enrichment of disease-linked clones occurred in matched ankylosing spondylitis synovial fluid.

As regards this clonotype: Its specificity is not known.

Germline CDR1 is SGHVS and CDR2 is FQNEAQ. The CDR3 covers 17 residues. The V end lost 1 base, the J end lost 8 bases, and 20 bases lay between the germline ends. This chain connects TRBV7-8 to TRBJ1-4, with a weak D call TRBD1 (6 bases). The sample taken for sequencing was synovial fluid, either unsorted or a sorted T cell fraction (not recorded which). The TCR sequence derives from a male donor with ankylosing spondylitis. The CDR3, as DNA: TGTGCCAGCAGCTTAGGGGGGCGGGGGGCAGCGAGCGAAAAACTGTTTTTT. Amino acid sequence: CASSLGGRGAASEKLFF.